This T cell receptor beta chain stems from a study of blood T cells in healthy people across ages. Findings and limits, study-wide: Per million T cells, TCR beta diversity dropped roughly linearly as age increased. Strong correlation was found linking TCR beta diversity to naive T cell percentage.

Next came a second PCR, run for about 6 to 11 cycles, which used a sample-barcoded 5' primer along with a J-beta primer mix. Each sample provided no less than 2.5 million CDR3-containing paired-end reads. TCRdb re-analysed the 5' RACE reads in MiXCR, keeping a single row per CDR3 protein. The repertoire holds more than 1.4 million distinct CDR3 sequences, with about 40% as singletons. This clonotype occurred a few times. Its antigen is currently unknown. The sequenced material came from blood. The TCR originated in a woman younger than 35 in good health.

The CDR3 nucleotides are TGTGCCATCAGTGAGGCGAAGGTGATAGCCTCAAATGAGCAGTTCTTC. Amino acids: CAISEAKVIASNEQFF. This sequence joins TRBV10-3 and TRBJ2-1; D ambiguous. CDR3 length: 16 residues. V was trimmed by 2 bases and J by 7 bases, leaving 18 bases between them. CDR1 and CDR2 (germline): ENHRY, SYGVKD.